These T cell receptor beta chains were read from a single sample in a study of post-analysis software for immune sequencing data. Using its own MiXCR run on the PCR reads, TCRdb lists one record per CDR3 protein. The sample records roughly 700,000 distinct CDR3 sequences, 25% to 30% being singletons. The material sequenced was blood. These receptors were collected from a girl aged 5 to 17 with multiple sclerosis. CDR3s include the opening cysteine and the closing phenylalanine or tryptophan. The D gene is left open where the match is weak. A clone size is listed for some rows: how often the clone was seen (once, few, many), or a class if it is expanded.

cdr3_length: 16
v_call: TRBV7-9
clone_size: few
d_call: -
j_call: TRBJ2-4
cdr3_nt: TGTGCCAGCAGCCCAACAGGGTCGGAGGCCAAAAACATTCAGTACTTC
cdr3_aa: CASSPTGSEAKNIQYF

cdr3_length: 16
v_call: TRBV28
clone_size: -
d_call: -
j_call: TRBJ1-4
cdr3_nt: TGTGCCAGCAGTTTATCCGGGGCGCGGGGGCTGGAAAAACTGTTTTTT
cdr3_aa: CASSLSGARGLEKLFF

cdr3_length: 11
v_call: TRBV29-1
clone_size: -
d_call: -
j_call: TRBJ2-3
cdr3_nt: TGCAGCGGACGTTCCACAGATACGCAGTATTTT
cdr3_aa: CSGRSTDTQYF

cdr3_length: 16
v_call: TRBV6-1
clone_size: -
d_call: -
j_call: TRBJ2-6
cdr3_nt: TGTGCCAGCGCGAGGGGTCAGACCTCTGGGGCCAACGTCCTGACTTTC
cdr3_aa: CASARGQTSGANVLTF

cdr3_length: 15
v_call: TRBV28
clone_size: few
d_call: -
j_call: TRBJ2-1
cdr3_nt: TGTGCCAGCAGTTTCTCGAGGTTCCTCCACAATGAGCAGTTCTTC
cdr3_aa: CASSFSRFLHNEQFF

cdr3_length: 16
v_call: TRBV6-1
clone_size: -
d_call: -
j_call: TRBJ2-1
cdr3_nt: TGTGCCAGCAGTGAAGATTGGGGGAGCTCCTACAATGAGCAGTTCTTC
cdr3_aa: CASSEDWGSSYNEQFF

cdr3_length: 15
v_call: TRBV6-5
clone_size: many
d_call: -
j_call: TRBJ2-3
cdr3_nt: TGTGCCAGCAGTTACTCGGTCCAGGGGGGCGATACGCAGTATTTT
cdr3_aa: CASSYSVQGGDTQYF

cdr3_length: 16
v_call: TRBV6-1
clone_size: few
d_call: TRBD1
j_call: TRBJ1-2
cdr3_nt: TGTGCCAGCAGTGAACGGACAGGTCCCTTTTCCTATGGCTACACCTTC
cdr3_aa: CASSERTGPFSYGYTF

cdr3_length: 18
v_call: TRBV7-8
clone_size: -
d_call: TRBD1
j_call: TRBJ2-7
cdr3_nt: TGTGCCAGCAGCCCGATAAAGACAGGGGGTGTTGGGGCGGACGAGCAGTACTTC
cdr3_aa: CASSPIKTGGVGADEQYF

cdr3_length: 15
v_call: TRBV20-1
clone_size: -
d_call: TRBD1
j_call: TRBJ2-5
cdr3_nt: TGCAGTGCCACCAAGCTGTCAGGGGGCGGAGAGACCCAGTACTTC
cdr3_aa: CSATKLSGGGETQYF

cdr3_length: 15
v_call: TRBV5-1
clone_size: once
d_call: -
j_call: TRBJ2-3
cdr3_nt: TGCGCCAGCAGCCCGGACGGGGGGCCCACAGATACGCAGTATTTT
cdr3_aa: CASSPDGGPTDTQYF

cdr3_length: 17
v_call: TRBV7-2
clone_size: -
d_call: TRBD2
j_call: TRBJ2-2
cdr3_nt: TGTGCCATCCCAAGGGGTAGCGGGAGTGATCCCACCGGGGAGCTGTTTTTT
cdr3_aa: CAIPRGSGSDPTGELFF

cdr3_length: 12
v_call: TRBV7-9
clone_size: few
d_call: -
j_call: TRBJ2-4
cdr3_nt: TGTGCCAGCAGCTTGGCAGCTAACATTCAGTACTTC
cdr3_aa: CASSLAANIQYF

cdr3_length: 15
v_call: TRBV20-1
clone_size: few
d_call: TRBD2
j_call: TRBJ2-5
cdr3_nt: TGCAGTGCTAGAGGTTCGAGCGGGGACGCAGAGACCCAGTACTTC
cdr3_aa: CSARGSSGDAETQYF

cdr3_length: 14
v_call: TRBV29-1
clone_size: few
d_call: TRBD1
j_call: TRBJ1-2
cdr3_nt: TGCAGCGCTGCCGGGACAGGGGATCGTCGTGGCTACACCTTC
cdr3_aa: CSAAGTGDRRGYTF

cdr3_length: 16
v_call: TRBV4-3
clone_size: -
d_call: -
j_call: TRBJ2-1
cdr3_nt: TGCGCCAGCAGCCAAGAGACCGGGACAAGAAGGGTGGAGCAGTTCTTC
cdr3_aa: CASSQETGTRRVEQFF

cdr3_length: 13
v_call: TRBV29-1
clone_size: -
d_call: -
j_call: TRBJ2-5
cdr3_nt: TGCAGCGTTGAAGTTTGGGGGGATGAGACCCAGTACTTC
cdr3_aa: CSVEVWGDETQYF